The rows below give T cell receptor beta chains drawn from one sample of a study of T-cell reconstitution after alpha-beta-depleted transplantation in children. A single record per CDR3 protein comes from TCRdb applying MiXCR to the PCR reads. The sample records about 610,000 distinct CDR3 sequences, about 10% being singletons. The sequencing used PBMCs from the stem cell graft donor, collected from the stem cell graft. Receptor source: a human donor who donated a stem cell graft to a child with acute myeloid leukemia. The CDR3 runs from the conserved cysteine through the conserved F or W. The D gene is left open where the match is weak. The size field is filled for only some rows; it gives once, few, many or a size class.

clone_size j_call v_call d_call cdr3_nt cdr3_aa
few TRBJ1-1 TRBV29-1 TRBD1 TGCAGCGTTGAAAAGACAGGGTGGGAGACTGAAGCTTTCTTT CSVEKTGWETEAFF
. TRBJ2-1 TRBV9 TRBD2 TGTGCCAGCAGCGTAGTGGGCGGGAGCTCCTACAATGAGCAGTTCTTC CASSVVGGSSYNEQFF
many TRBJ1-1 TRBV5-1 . TGCGCCAGCAGCTTGTATGACTATTCCACTGAAGCTTTCTTT CASSLYDYSTEAFF
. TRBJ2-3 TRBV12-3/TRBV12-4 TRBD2 TGTGCCAGCAGTCAGCGGGAGGCCGGGTATACGCAGTATTTT CASSQREAGYTQYF
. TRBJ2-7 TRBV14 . TGTGCCAGCAGCCAAGAGTTTTTCGGCGAGCAGTACTTC CASSQEFFGEQYF
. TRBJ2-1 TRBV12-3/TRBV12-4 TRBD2 TGTGCCAGCAGTTCCCGGACACTAGCGGGATCCTACAATGAGCAGTTCTTC CASSSRTLAGSYNEQFF
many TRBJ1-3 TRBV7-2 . TGTGCCAGCAGCTTAGTAGGGTCCGGGGCTGGAAACACCATATATTTT CASSLVGSGAGNTIYF
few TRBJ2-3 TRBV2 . TGTGCCAGCCATCGGACAGTTAACACAGATACGCAGTATTTT CASHRTVNTDTQYF
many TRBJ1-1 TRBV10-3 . TGTGCCATCAGGGAGGTAAAGGGAAACACTGAAGCTTTCTTT CAIREVKGNTEAFF
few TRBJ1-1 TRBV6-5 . TGTGCCAGCAGATCCCTGGGGGCGGCTTTCTTT CASRSLGAAFF
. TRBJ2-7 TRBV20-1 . TGCAGTGCTCCATATGGGGCAGGGCGCTACGAGCAGTACTTC CSAPYGAGRYEQYF
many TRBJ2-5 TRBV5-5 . TGTGCCAGCAGCTTGGCACCTCGAGGGGAAGAGACCCAGTACTTC CASSLAPRGEETQYF
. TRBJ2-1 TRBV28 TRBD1 TGTGCCAGCAGTCCTCCACAGGGGGCGGCTGCATACAATGAGCAGTTCTTC CASSPPQGAAAYNEQFF
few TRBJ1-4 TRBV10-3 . TGTGCCATCAGTCCCGGGCCCCAAGATGAAAAACTGTTTTTT CAISPGPQDEKLFF
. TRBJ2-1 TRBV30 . TGTGCCTGGAGTCGCCTGGCACGGCAGTTCTTC CAWSRLARQFF
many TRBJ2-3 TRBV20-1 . TGCAGTGCCCCGGGGCCCACAGATACGCAGTATTTT CSAPGPTDTQYF
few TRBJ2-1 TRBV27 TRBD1 TGTGCCAGCAGTTACGGACAGGGAAGGGGTGAGCAGTTCTTC CASSYGQGRGEQFF
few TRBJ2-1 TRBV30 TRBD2 TGTGCCTGGACCACGGGGATAGCGGGAGTTCACAATGAGCAGTTCTTC CAWTTGIAGVHNEQFF
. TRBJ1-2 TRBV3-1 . TGTGCCAGCAGACAGATCTACGGTACTTCCTATGGCTACACCTTC CASRQIYGTSYGYTF
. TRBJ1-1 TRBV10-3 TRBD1 TGTGCCATCAGAGAGACAGGGGGCAACACTGAAGCTTTCTTT CAIRETGGNTEAFF